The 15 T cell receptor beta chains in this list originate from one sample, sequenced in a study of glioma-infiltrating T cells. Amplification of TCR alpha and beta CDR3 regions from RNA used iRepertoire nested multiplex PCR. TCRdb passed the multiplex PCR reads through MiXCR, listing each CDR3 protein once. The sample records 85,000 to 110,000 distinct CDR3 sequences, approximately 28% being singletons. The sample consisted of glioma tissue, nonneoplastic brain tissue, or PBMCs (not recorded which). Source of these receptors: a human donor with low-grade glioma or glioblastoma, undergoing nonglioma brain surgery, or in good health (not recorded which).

CDR3: CAISGQGSNQPQHF. CDR3 nucleotide sequence: TGTGCCATCAGTGGACAGGGGAGCAATCAGCCCCAGCATTTT. This chain uses TRBV10-3 with TRBJ1-5; 8 positions agree with TRBD1. V lost 4 bases, J lost 1 base, and 0 bases stayed unmatched. Germline CDR1 and CDR2: ENHRY and SYGVKD. The length of the CDR3 is 14 residues.

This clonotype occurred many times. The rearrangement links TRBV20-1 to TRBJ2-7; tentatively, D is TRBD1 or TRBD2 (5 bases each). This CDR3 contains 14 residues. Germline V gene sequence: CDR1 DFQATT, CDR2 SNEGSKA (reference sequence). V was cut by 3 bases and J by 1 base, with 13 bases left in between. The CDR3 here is CSASPLGESYEQYF. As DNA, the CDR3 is TGCAGTGCTAGCCCGTTGGGGGAATCCTACGAGCAGTACTTC.

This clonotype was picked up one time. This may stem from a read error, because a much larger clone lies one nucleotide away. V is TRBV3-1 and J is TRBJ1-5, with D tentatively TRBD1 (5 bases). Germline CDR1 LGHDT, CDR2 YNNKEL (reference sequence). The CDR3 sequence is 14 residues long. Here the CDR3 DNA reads TGTGTCAGCAGAGCCCGGGGGGAGGGTGGGCCCCAGCATTTT. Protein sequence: CVSRARGEGGPQHF.

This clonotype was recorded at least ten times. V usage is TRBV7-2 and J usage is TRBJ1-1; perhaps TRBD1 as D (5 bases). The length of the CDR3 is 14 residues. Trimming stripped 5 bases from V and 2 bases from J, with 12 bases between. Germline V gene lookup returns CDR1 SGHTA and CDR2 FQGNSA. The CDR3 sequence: CASSQRGINTEAFF. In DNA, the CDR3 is TGTGCCAGCAGCCAGCGGGGGATAAACACTGAAGCTTTCTTT.

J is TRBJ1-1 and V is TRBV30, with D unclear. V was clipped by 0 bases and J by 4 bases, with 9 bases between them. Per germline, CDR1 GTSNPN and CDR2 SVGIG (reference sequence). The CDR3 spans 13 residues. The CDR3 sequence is CAWSVHLGTEAFF. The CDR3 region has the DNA TGTGCCTGGAGTGTACATCTGGGCACTGAAGCTTTCTTT. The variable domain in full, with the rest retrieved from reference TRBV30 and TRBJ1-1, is SQTIHQWPATLVQPVGSPLSLECTVEGTSNPNLYWYRQAAGRGLQLLFYSVGIGQISSEVPQNLSASRPQDRQFILSSKKLLLSDSGFYLCAWSVHLGTEAFFGQGTRLTVV.

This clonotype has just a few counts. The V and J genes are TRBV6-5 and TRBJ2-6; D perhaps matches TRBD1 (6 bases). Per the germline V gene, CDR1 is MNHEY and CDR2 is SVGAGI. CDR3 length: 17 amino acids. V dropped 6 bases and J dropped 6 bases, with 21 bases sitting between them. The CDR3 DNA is TGTGCCAGCAGCCAAGATTTTAGCAGGGGAGAGGCCAACGTCCTGACTTTC. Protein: CASSQDFSRGEANVLTF.

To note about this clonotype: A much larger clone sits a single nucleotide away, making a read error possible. The CDR3 reads CASSPYRGTDKQYF. Here the CDR3 DNA reads TGTGCCAGCAGCCCATACAGGGGCACAGATAAGCAGTATTTT. The chain employs TRBV14 and TRBJ2-3, with 7 bases lining up with TRBD1. The CDR3 sequence is 14 residues long. Germline CDR1 is SGHDN and CDR2 is FVKESK. The variable domain in full, completed from reference TRBV14 and TRBJ2-3, reads EAGVTQFPSHSVIEKGQTVTLRCDPISGHDNLYWYRRVMGKEIKFLLHFVKESKQDESGMPNNRFLAERTGGTYSTLKVQPAELEDSGVYFCASSPYRGTDKQYFGPGTRLTVL.

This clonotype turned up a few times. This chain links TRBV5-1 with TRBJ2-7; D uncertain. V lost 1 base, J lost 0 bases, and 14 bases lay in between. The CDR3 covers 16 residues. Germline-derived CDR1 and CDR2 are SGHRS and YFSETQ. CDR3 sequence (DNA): TGCGCCAGCAGCTTGACGACGATGGGGTTCTCCTACGAGCAGTACTTC. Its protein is CASSLTTMGFSYEQYF.

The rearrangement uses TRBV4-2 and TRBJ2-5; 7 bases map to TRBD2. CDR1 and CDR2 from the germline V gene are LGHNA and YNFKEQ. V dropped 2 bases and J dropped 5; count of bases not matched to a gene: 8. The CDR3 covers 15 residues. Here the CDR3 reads CASSQRLAAWETQYF. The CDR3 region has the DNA TGTGCCAGCAGCCAACGACTAGCAGCTTGGGAGACCCAGTACTTC.

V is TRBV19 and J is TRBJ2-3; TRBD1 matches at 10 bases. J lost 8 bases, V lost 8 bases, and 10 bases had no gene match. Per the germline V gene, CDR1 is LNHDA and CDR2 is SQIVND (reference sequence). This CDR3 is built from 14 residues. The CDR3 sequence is CASQRTGGMGTQYF. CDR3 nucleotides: TGTGCCAGTCAGAGGACAGGGGGGATGGGTACGCAGTATTTT.

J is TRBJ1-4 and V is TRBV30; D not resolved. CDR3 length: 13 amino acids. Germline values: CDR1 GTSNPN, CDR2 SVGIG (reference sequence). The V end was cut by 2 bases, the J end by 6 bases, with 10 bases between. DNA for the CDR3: TGTGCCTGGAGTATCCGGCGGTATGAAAAACTGTTTTTT. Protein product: CAWSIRRYEKLFF.

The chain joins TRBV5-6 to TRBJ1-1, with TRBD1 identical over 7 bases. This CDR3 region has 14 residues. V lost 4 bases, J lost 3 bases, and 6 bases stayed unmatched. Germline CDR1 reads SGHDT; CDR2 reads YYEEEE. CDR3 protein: CASSKNRGDTEAFF. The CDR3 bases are TGTGCCAGCAGCAAAAACAGGGGTGACACTGAAGCTTTCTTT.

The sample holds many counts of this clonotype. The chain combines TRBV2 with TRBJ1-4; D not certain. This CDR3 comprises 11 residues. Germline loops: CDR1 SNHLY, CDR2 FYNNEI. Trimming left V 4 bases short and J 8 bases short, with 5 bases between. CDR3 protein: CASSAMEKLFF. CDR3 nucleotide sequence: TGTGCCAGCAGTGCGATGGAAAAACTGTTTTTT.

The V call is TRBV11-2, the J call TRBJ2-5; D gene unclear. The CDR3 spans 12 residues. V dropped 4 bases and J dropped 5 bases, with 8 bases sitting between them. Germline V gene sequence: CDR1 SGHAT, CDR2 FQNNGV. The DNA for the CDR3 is TGTGCCAGCAGCTACGACGGGGAGACCCAGTACTTC. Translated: CASSYDGETQYF.

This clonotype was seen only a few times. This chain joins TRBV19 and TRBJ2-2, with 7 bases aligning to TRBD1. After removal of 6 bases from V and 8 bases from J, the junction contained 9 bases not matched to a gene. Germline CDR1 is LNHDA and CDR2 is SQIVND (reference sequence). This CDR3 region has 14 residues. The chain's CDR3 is CASRLDRVTGELFF. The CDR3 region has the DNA TGTGCCAGTAGATTAGACAGGGTGACAGGGGAGCTGTTTTTT. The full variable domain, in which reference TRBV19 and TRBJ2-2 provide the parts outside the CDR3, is DGGITQSPKYLFRKEGQNVTLSCEQNLNHDAMYWYRQDPGQGLRLIYYSQIVNDFQKGDIAEGYSVSREKKESFPLTVTSAQKNPTAFYLCASRLDRVTGELFFGEGSRLTVL.